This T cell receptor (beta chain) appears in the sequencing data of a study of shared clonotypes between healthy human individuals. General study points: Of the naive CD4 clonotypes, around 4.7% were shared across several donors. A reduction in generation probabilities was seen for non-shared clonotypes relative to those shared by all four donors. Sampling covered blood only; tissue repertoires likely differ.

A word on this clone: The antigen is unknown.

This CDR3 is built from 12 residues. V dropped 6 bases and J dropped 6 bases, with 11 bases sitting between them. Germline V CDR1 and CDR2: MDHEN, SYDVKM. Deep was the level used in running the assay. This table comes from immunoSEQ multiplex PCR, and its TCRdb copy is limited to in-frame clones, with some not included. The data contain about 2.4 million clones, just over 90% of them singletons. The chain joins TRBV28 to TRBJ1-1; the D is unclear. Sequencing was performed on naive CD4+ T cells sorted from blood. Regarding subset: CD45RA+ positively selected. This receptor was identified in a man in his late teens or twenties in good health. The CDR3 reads CASSPPPAEAFF. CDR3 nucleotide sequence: TGTGCCAGCAGCCCTCCCCCCGCTGAAGCTTTCTTT.